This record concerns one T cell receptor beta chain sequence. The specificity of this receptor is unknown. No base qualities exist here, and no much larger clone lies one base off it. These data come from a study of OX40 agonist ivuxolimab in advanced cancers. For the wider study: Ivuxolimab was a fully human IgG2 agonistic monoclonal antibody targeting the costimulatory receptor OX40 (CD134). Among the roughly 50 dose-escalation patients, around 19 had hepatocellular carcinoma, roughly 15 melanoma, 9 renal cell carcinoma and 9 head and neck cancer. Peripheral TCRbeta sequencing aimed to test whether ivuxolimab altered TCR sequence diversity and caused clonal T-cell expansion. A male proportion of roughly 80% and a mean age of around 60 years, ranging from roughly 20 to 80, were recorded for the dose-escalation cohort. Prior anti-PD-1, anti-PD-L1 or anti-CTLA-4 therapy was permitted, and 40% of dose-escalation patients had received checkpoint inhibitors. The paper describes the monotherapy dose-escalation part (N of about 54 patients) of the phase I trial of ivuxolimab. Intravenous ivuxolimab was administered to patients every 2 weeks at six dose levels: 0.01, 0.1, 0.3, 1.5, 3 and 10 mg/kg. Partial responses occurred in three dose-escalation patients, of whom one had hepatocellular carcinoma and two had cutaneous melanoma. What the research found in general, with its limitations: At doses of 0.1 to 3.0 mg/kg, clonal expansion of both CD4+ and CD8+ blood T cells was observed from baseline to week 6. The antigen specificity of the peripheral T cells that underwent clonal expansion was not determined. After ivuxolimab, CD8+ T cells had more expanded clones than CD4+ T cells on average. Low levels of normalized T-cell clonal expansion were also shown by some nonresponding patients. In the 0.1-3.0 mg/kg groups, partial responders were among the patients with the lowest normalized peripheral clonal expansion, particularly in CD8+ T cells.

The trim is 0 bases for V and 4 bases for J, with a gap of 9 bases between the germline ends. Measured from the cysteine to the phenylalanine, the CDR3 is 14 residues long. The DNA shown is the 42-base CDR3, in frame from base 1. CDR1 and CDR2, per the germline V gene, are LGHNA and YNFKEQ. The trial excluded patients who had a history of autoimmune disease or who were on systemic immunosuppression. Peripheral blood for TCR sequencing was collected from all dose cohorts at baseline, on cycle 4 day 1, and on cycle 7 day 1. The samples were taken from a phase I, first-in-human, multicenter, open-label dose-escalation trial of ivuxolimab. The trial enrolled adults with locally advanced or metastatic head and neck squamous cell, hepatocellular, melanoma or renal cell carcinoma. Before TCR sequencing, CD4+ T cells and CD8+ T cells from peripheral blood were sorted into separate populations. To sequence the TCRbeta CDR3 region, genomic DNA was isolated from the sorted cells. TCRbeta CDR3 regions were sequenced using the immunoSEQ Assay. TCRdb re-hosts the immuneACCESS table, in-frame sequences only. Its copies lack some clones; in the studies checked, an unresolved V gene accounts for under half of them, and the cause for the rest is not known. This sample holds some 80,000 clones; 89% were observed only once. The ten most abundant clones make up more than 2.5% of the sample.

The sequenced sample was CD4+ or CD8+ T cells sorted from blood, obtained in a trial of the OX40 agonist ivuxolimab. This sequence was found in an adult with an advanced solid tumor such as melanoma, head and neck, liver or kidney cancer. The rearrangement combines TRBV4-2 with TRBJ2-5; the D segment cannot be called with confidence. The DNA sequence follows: TGTGCCAGCAGCCAAGAAGCGAGAGGAGAGACCCAGTACTTC. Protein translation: CASSQEARGETQYF.